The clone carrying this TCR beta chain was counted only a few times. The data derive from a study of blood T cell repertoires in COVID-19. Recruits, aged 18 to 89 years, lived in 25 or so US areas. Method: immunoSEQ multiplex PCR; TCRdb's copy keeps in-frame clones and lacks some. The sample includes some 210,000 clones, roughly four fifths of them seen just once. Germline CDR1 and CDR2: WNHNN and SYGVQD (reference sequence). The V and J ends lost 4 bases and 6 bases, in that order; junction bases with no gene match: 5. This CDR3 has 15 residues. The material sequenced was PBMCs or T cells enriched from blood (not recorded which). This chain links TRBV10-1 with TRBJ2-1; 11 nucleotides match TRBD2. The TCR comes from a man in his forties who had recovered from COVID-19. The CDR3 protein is CASSAGTSGLNEQFF. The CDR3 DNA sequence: TGCGCCAGCAGTGCCGGGACTAGCGGACTCAATGAGCAGTTCTTC.